This T cell receptor (beta chain) comes out of a study of shared T cell receptors in the human thymus. The repertoire was sequenced with immunoSEQ multiplex PCR; TCRdb's copy has only in-frame clones and lacks some. The sample records hundreds of thousands of clones, approximately 89% being singletons. V lost 1 base, J lost 4 bases, and 15 bases lay in between. CDR3 length equals 16 residues. Germline-derived CDR1 and CDR2 are LNHNV and YYDKDF (reference sequence). The data also belong to a second study, concerning human thymus T cells.

The chain joins TRBV15 to TRBJ2-3, with D possibly TRBD2 on 5 matching bases. Sequenced material: thymocytes. The TCR was taken from a boy younger than two with a congenital heart defect. CDR3 nucleotide sequence: TGTGCCACCAGCAGAGTAGGAGCGAGAGGGCCAGATACGCAGTATTTT. It encodes CATSRVGARGPDTQYF.